These T cell receptor beta chains were read from a single sample in a study of T-cell reconstitution after alpha-beta-depleted transplantation in children. One entry per CDR3 protein results from TCRdb running MiXCR on the PCR reads. The sample records roughly 200,000 distinct CDR3 sequences, approximately 6.8% being singletons. This specimen consisted of PBMCs from the stem cell graft donor, obtained from the stem cell graft. These receptors all come from a human donor who donated a stem cell graft to a child with Wiskott-Aldrich syndrome. Both conserved end residues are part of each CDR3. A D gene is named only where the DNA matches it firmly. A row's size may be missing; if present it is once, few, many or a size class.

size	J	D	V	DNA	CDR3
few	TRBJ1-4	.	TRBV19	TGTGCCGGATCTAGGACGGCCAATGAAAAACTGTTTTTT	CAGSRTANEKLFF
many	TRBJ1-1	.	TRBV25-1	TGTGCCAGCAGTTCAACCCCTCAGAACACTGAAGCTTTCTTT	CASSSTPQNTEAFF
.	TRBJ2-7	TRBD2	TRBV6-1	TGTGCCAGCAGTCCGTTTTGGGAGGGCCCTCCTAACGAGCAGTACTTC	CASSPFWEGPPNEQYF
many	TRBJ2-1	.	TRBV5-6	TGTGCCAGCAGCCAGTCAGGGATGACGTACAATGAGCAGTTCTTC	CASSQSGMTYNEQFF
many	TRBJ1-2	.	TRBV12-3/TRBV12-4	TGTGCCAGCAGTTTAGTAGCAGGGGAAGAGAACTATGGCTACACCTTC	CASSLVAGEENYGYTF
many	TRBJ2-3	TRBD2	TRBV10-1	TGCGCCAGCAGTGAGTCGGGGACTAGTTCTAATACGCAGTATTTT	CASSESGTSSNTQYF
many	TRBJ1-1	.	TRBV6-6	TGTGCCAGCAGTTATAGGGGAGCCACTGAAGCTTTCTTT	CASSYRGATEAFF
few	TRBJ2-5	.	TRBV10-1	TGCGCCAGCAGTGAGGGTCGAGGAGCCCCGGGATTGAGGACCCAGTACTTC	CASSEGRGAPGLRTQYF
many	TRBJ1-6	.	TRBV20-1	TGCAGTGCTAGTCCCCTGGGGAGGTATAATTCACCCCTCCACTTT	CSASPLGRYNSPLHF
few	TRBJ2-5	TRBD1	TRBV6-5	TGTGCCAGCAGTTACCCTACAGGGGGCGCAGAGACCCAGTACTTC	CASSYPTGGAETQYF
.	TRBJ1-2	.	TRBV3-1	TGTGCCAGCAGCCAAGGGTTCGGGAATTTATATGGCTACACCTTC	CASSQGFGNLYGYTF
many	TRBJ2-1	.	TRBV6-5	TGTGCCAGCAGTATGGACAGCAGCTCCTACAATGAGCAGTTCTTC	CASSMDSSSYNEQFF
many	TRBJ2-1	.	TRBV4-1	TGCGCCAGCAGCCAAGATAGTTGGGACAATGAGCAGTTCTTC	CASSQDSWDNEQFF
few	TRBJ1-2	.	TRBV7-9	TGTGCCAGCAGCTTAGCGGGGCAGGGTGGCTACACCTTC	CASSLAGQGGYTF
many	TRBJ1-2	.	TRBV20-1	TGCAGTGCTAGAATGAACTCCTATGGCTACACCTTC	CSARMNSYGYTF
many	TRBJ2-6	.	TRBV6-4	TGTGCCAGCAGTGGAGACTCTGGGGCCAACGTCCTGACTTTC	CASSGDSGANVLTF
many	TRBJ2-1	TRBD2	TRBV5-1	TGCGCCAGCAGCCTAAGGACTAGCGGGAGCAATGAGCAGTTCTTC	CASSLRTSGSNEQFF
many	TRBJ2-2	.	TRBV7-9	TGTGCCAGCAGCCCAGGGACGAACACCGGGGAGCTGTTTTTT	CASSPGTNTGELFF
many	TRBJ2-2	TRBD2	TRBV3-1	TGTGCCAGCAGCCAAGTAAGCGGGGCAGGGGAGCTGTTTTTT	CASSQVSGAGELFF
many	TRBJ1-1	.	TRBV6-6	TGTGCCAGCTCCCGGGGTGAGAACACTGAAGCTTTCTTT	CASSRGENTEAFF
many	TRBJ2-3	TRBD2	TRBV20-1	TGCAGTGCCACCGGGACTAGCGGGGGGGATACGCAGTATTTT	CSATGTSGGDTQYF
many	TRBJ1-6	TRBD1	TRBV9	TGTGCCAGCAGCCTCCGGGACAGGATATTTAATTCACCCCTCCACTTT	CASSLRDRIFNSPLHF
many	TRBJ1-2	TRBD1	TRBV20-1	TGCAGTGCTGCCTTGGACAGGCCGAGCTATGGCTACACCTTC	CSAALDRPSYGYTF
many	TRBJ2-7	.	TRBV11-2	TGTGCCAGCAGCTTCATCCCCTACGAGCAGTACTTC	CASSFIPYEQYF
.	TRBJ2-5	.	TRBV14	TGTGCCAGCAGCCAACTGGGCCAAGAGACCCAGTACTTC	CASSQLGQETQYF
many	TRBJ1-1	.	TRBV29-1	TGCAGCGTTGAACATTTTCTAAGGGTGGGCACTGAAGCTTTCTTT	CSVEHFLRVGTEAFF
.	TRBJ1-6	TRBD1	TRBV2	TGTGCCAGCACCGGGACAGGGTCACCCCTCCACTTT	CASTGTGSPLHF